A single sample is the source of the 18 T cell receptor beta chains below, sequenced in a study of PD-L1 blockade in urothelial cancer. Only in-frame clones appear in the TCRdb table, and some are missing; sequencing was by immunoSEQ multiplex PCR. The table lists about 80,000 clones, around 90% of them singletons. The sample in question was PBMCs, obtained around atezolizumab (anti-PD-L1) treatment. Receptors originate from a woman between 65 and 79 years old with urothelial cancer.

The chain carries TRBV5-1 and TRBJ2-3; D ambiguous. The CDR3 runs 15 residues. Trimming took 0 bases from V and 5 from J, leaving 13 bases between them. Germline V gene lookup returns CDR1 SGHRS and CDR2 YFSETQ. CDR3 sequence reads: CASSLELESQDTQYF. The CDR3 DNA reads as TGCGCCAGCAGCTTGGAGCTAGAGAGCCAAGATACGCAGTATTTT.

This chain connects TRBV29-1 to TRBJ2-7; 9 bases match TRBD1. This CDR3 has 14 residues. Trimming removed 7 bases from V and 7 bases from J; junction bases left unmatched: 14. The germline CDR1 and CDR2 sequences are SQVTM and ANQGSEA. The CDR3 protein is CSAGETGTGREQYF. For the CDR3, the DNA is TGCAGCGCCGGCGAAACCGGGACAGGGCGGGAGCAGTACTTC.

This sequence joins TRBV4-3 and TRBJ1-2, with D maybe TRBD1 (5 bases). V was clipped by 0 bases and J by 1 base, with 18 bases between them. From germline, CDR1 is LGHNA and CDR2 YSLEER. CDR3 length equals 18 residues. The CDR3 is CASSQESAGSPFNYGYTF. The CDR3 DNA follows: TGCGCCAGCAGCCAAGAATCTGCAGGGTCCCCATTTAACTATGGCTACACCTTC.

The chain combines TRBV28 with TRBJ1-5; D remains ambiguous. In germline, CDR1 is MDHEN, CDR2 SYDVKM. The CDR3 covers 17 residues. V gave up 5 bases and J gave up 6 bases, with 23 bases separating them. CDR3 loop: CASSLLLPTTRGQPQHF. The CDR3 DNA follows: TGTGCCAGCAGTCTCCTCCTCCCCACGACCCGAGGTCAGCCCCAGCATTTT.

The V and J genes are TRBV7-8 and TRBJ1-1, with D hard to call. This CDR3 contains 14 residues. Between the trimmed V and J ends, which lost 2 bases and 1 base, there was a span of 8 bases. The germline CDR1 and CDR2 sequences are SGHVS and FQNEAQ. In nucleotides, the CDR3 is TGTGCCAGCAGCTTAAACGTCGGGAACACTGAAGCTTTCTTT. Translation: CASSLNVGNTEAFF.

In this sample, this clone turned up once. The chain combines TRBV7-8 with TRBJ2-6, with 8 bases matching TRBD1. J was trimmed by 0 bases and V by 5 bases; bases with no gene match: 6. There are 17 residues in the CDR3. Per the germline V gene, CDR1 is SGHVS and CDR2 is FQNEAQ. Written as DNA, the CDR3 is TGTGCCAGCAGCCCCGGGACAGGAAGCTCTGGGGCCAACGTCCTGACTTTC. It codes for CASSPGTGSSGANVLTF.

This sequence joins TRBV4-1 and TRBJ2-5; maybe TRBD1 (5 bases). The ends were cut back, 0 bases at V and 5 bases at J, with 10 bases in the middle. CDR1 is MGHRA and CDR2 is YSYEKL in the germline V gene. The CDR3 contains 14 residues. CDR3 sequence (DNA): TGCGCCAGCAGCCAAGATCAGGGCTGGGAGACCCAGTACTTC. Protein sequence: CASSQDQGWETQYF.

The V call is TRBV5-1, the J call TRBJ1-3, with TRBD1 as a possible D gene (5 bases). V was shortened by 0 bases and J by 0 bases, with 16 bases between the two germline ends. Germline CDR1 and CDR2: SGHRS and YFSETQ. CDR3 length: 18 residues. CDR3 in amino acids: CASSLGGDPLVSGNTIYF. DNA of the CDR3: TGCGCCAGCAGCTTGGGGGGGGACCCCCTTGTCTCTGGAAACACCATATATTTT.

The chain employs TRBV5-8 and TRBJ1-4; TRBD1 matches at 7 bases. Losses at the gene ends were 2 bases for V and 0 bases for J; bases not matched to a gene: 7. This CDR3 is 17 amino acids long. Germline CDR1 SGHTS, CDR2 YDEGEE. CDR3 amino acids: CASSLSPGTATNEKLFF. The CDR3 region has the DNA TGTGCCAGCAGCTTATCTCCTGGGACAGCAACTAATGAAAAACTGTTTTTT. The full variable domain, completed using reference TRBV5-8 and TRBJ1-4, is EAGVTQSPTHLIKTRGQQATLRCSPISGHTSVYWYQQALGLGLQFLLWYDEGEERNRGNFPPRFSGRQFPNYSSELNVNALELEDSALYLCASSLSPGTATNEKLFFGSGTQLSVL.

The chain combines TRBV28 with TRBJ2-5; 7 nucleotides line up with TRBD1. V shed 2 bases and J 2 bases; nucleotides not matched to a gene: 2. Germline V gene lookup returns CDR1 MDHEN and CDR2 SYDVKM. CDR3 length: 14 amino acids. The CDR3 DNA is TGTGCCAGCAGTTTACACAGGGGACAAGAGACCCAGTACTTC. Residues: CASSLHRGQETQYF. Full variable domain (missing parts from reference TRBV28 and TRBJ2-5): DVKVTQSSRYLVKRTGEKVFLECVQDMDHENMFWYRQDPGLGLRLIYFSYDVKMKEKGDIPEGYSVSREKKERFSLILESASTNQTSMYLCASSLHRGQETQYFGPGTRLLVL.

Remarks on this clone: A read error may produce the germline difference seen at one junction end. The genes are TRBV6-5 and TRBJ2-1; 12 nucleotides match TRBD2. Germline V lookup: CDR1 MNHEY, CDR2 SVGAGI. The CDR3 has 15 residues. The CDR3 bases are TGTGCCAGCAGCTACTCTAGCGGGGGGGCCCCTGAGCAGTTCTTC. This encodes CASSYSSGGAPEQFF.

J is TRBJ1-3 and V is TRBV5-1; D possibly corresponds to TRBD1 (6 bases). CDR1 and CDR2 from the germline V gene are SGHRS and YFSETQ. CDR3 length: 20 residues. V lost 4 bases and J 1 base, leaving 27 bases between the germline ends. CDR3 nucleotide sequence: TGCGCCAGCAGCCTCCGCGGCGGAACAGGGATATATCAATCTGGAAACACCATATATTTT. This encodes CASSLRGGTGIYQSGNTIYF.

CDR3 amino acids: CASSQPPGTGFGYTF. The CDR3 DNA reads TGTGCCAGCAGCCAACCCCCCGGGACAGGCTTCGGCTACACCTTC. V gene TRBV7-9 combines with J gene TRBJ1-2, with TRBD1 identical over 8 bases. This CDR3 comprises 15 residues. Trimming at V came to 5 bases and at J to 8 bases, leaving 13 bases not matched to a gene. CDR1 and CDR2 from the germline V gene are SEHNR and FQNEAQ (reference sequence).

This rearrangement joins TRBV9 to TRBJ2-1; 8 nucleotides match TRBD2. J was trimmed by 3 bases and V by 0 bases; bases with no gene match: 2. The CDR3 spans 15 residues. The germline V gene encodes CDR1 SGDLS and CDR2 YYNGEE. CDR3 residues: CASSVGGGRYNEQFF. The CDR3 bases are TGTGCCAGCAGCGTAGGCGGGGGGCGCTACAATGAGCAGTTCTTC. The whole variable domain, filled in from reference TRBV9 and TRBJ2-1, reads DSGVTQTPKHLITATGQRVTLRCSPRSGDLSVYWYQQSLDQGLQFLIQYYNGEERAKGNILERFSAQQFPDLHSELNLSSLELGDSALYFCASSVGGGRYNEQFFGPGTRLTVL.

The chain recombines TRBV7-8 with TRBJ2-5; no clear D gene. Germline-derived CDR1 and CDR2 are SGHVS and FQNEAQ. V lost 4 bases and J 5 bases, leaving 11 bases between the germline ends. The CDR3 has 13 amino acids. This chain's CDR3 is CASSSRNGETQYF. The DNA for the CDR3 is TGTGCCAGCAGCTCTAGGAACGGGGAGACCCAGTACTTC.

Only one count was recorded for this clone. For the CDR3, the DNA is TGTGCCAGCAGCTTAAAACAGGGCAATCAGCCCCAGCATTTT. This codes for CASSLKQGNQPQHF. The rearrangement links TRBV7-8 to TRBJ1-5; tentatively, D is TRBD1 (5 bases). V lost 2 bases and J lost 2, with 7 bases in between. The CDR3 has 14 residues. Germline loops: CDR1 SGHVS, CDR2 FQNEAQ.

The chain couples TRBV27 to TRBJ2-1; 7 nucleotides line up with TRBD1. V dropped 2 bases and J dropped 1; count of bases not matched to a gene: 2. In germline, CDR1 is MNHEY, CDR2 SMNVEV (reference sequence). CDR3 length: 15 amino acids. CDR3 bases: TGTGCCAGCAGTTTAGAGGACAGGTCCTACAATGAGCAGTTCTTC. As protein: CASSLEDRSYNEQFF.

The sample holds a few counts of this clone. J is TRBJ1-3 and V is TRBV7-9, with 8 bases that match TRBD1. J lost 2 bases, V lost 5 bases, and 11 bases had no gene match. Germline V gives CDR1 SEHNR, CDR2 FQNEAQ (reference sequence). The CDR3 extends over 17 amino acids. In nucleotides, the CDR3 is TGTGCCAGCAGCACGAGGACAGGGTGGTATACTGGAAACACCATATATTTT. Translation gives CASSTRTGWYTGNTIYF.